A single sample gave rise to the 11 T cell receptor beta chains below, sequenced in a study of T cell changes during pregnancy in multiple sclerosis. TCRdb's copy holds only in-frame clones and misses some; the assay was immunoSEQ multiplex PCR. The sample contains fewer than 40,000 clones, 80% to 95% of which appear only once. The material sequenced was CD4+ T cells from peripheral blood mononuclear cells, taken after pregnancy. The receptors stem from a female donor in good health, enrolled as a control in a pregnancy study.

The rearrangement joins TRBV7-8 to TRBJ2-1, with 14 bases aligning to TRBD2. Trimming removed 1 base from V and 4 bases from J; junction bases left unmatched: 3. Germline V CDR1 and CDR2: SGHVS, FQNEAQ. CDR3 size: 17 residues. For the CDR3, the DNA is TGTGCCAGCAGCTTAGGCTGGACTAGCGGGAGGTACAATGAGCAGTTCTTC. The encoded protein is CASSLGWTSGRYNEQFF.

This chain joins TRBV6-1 and TRBJ2-3; 9 bases match TRBD2. V gave up 6 bases and J gave up 2 bases; unmatched junction bases: 6. Germline CDR1 reads MNHNS; CDR2 reads SASEGT. This CDR3 is 15 amino acids long. The CDR3 nucleotides are TGTGCCAGCAGACTCAGCGGGGGGACCACAGATACGCAGTATTTT. Translated, it gives CASRLSGGTTDTQYF.

This chain uses TRBV7-8 with TRBJ2-3; 10 nucleotides agree with TRBD2. Per germline, CDR1 SGHVS and CDR2 FQNEAQ. V trimming: 5 bases; J trimming: 5 bases; junction bases outside the gene matches: 13. This CDR3 comprises 17 residues. The CDR3 reads CASSARRSGGLRDTQYF. The CDR3, as DNA: TGTGCCAGCAGCGCCAGACGTAGCGGGGGGCTTAGAGATACGCAGTATTTT.

This chain uses TRBV27 with TRBJ1-4; D unresolved. Per germline, CDR1 MNHEY and CDR2 SMNVEV (reference sequence). V was pared by 8 bases and J by 3 bases, with 7 bases between. This CDR3 contains 12 residues. CDR3 in DNA: TGTGCCAGCGGCGGGGCTAATGAAAAACTGTTTTTT. It codes for CASGGANEKLFF.

The chain employs TRBV6-5 and TRBJ2-1, with D possibly TRBD2 on 6 matching bases. There are 15 residues in the CDR3. Germline values: CDR1 MNHEY, CDR2 SVGAGI. V shed 6 bases and J shed 2 bases, with 14 bases lying between them. CDR3 nucleotides: TGTGCCAGCAGCCATTTAGCGGCCCCCTACAATGAGCAGTTCTTC. It translates to CASSHLAAPYNEQFF.

The V call is TRBV6-5, the J call TRBJ1-1; possibly TRBD1 for D (5 bases). CDR1 and CDR2 (germline): MNHEY, SVGAGI. V was cut by 0 bases and J by 1 base, with 9 bases left in between. The length of the CDR3 is 15 residues. CDR3 sequence reads: CASSYSNRPNTEAFF. The CDR3, as DNA: TGTGCCAGCAGTTACTCGAACAGGCCGAACACTGAAGCTTTCTTT.

This clone was recorded a few times. The chain uses TRBV6-1 and TRBJ1-2; unclear D gene. V lost 3 bases and J lost 4, with 9 bases in between. This CDR3 has 13 amino acids. The germline V gene encodes CDR1 MNHNS and CDR2 SASEGT. The CDR3 DNA reads TGTGCCAGCAGTGAGCCGGGTGGCTATGGCTACACCTTC. Translating it yields CASSEPGGYGYTF.

The chain joins TRBV15 to TRBJ1-2, with unresolved D. This CDR3 contains 15 residues. Trimming removed 0 bases at V and 4 bases at J, with 12 bases between. Germline lookup yields CDR1 LNHNV and CDR2 YYDKDF (reference sequence). CDR3 sequence: CATSRDLAGIYGYTF. The CDR3 DNA sequence: TGTGCCACCAGCAGAGATCTGGCGGGGATCTATGGCTACACCTTC.

The rearrangement joins TRBV6-1 to TRBJ2-7, with D perhaps matching TRBD2 (5 bases). The CDR3 has 14 residues. Between the trimmed V and J ends, which lost 4 bases and 6 bases, there was a span of 16 bases. Germline V gene sequence: CDR1 MNHNS, CDR2 SASEGT. The CDR3 region has the DNA TGTGCCAGCAGTGCCGTGGTCCTACGGGGCGAGCAGTACTTC. It translates to CASSAVVLRGEQYF.

The CDR3 protein is CASSPGDRPRGEQYF. The CDR3 nucleotides read TGTGCCAGCAGTCCCGGGGACAGACCCCGGGGAGAGCAGTACTTC. This chain uses TRBV6-6 with TRBJ2-7, with 7 bases identical to TRBD1. Trimming removed 5 bases from V and 7 bases from J; junction bases left unmatched: 14. The CDR3 is 15 residues long. Germline assignment: CDR1 MNHNY and CDR2 SVGAGI (reference sequence).

The chain recombines TRBV30 with TRBJ2-3; tentatively, D is TRBD1 (6 bases). Trimming stripped 3 bases from V and 0 bases from J, with 13 bases between. The germline V gene encodes CDR1 GTSNPN and CDR2 SVGIG (reference sequence). This CDR3 region has 15 residues. CDR3 sequence (DNA): TGTGCCTGGAGACCGGGACACCATAGCACAGATACGCAGTATTTT. This encodes CAWRPGHHSTDTQYF.